These 22 T cell receptor beta chains came from one sample sequenced in a study of blood T cell repertoires in COVID-19. Measured with immunoSEQ multiplex PCR; TCRdb has only the in-frame clones, and not every one. Of about 62,000 clones in the sample, around nine tenths were seen once. The sample was peripheral blood. These receptor sequences come from a human donor in a cohort sampled during active COVID-19.

CDR3 in DNA: TGTGCCAGCAGCCCCAGGCGTGCTAGCGGGGGCCAAGAGACCCAGTACTTC. Translation gives CASSPRRASGGQETQYF. The J gene is TRBJ2-5, the V gene TRBV4-2; 10 nucleotides agree with TRBD2. V dropped 4 bases and J dropped 1; count of bases not matched to a gene: 9. The CDR3 is made up of 17 amino acids. The germline CDR1 and CDR2 sequences are LGHNA and YNFKEQ.

The chain links TRBV3-1 (or the pseudogene TRBV3-2) to TRBJ2-7; D ambiguous. Per germline, CDR1 LGHDT and CDR2 YNNKEL (reference sequence). The CDR3 consists of 12 residues. The V and J ends lost 2 bases and 3 bases respectively, with 5 bases between them. CDR3 sequence (DNA): TGTGCCAGCAGCCAAATCGGCTACGAGCAGTACTTC. Amino acid sequence: CASSQIGYEQYF.

The chain couples TRBV5-1 to TRBJ2-3, with 7 bases that match TRBD2. After removal of 5 bases from V and 2 bases from J, the junction contained 8 bases not matched to a gene. The CDR3 loop spans 15 amino acids. Germline V lookup: CDR1 SGHRS, CDR2 YFSETQ. The CDR3 bases are TGCGCCAGCAGTCCCCCGAGCGGGGCCACAGATACGCAGTATTTT. It yields the protein CASSPPSGATDTQYF.

DNA for the CDR3: TGTGCCAGCTCACCCCGGACAGGAGAATACTTCTTC. Encoded protein: CASSPRTGEYFF. This chain uses TRBV18 with TRBJ2-1; 7 nucleotides line up with TRBD1. Unmatched junction bases numbered 9, after V lost 3 bases and J lost 16 bases. From germline, CDR1 is KGHSH and CDR2 LQKENI. CDR3 length: 12 residues.

The chain carries TRBV14 and TRBJ2-7; D unclear. Germline CDR1 is SGHDN and CDR2 is FVKESK. The CDR3 has 11 residues. V dropped 3 bases and J dropped 6 bases, with 6 bases sitting between them. The DNA for the CDR3 is TGTGCCAGCAGCCAGTGGAGCGAGCAGTACTTC. Residues: CASSQWSEQYF.

This chain uses TRBV5-4 with TRBJ2-5, with 7 nucleotides matching TRBD1. The CDR3 runs to 13 residues. Germline V CDR1 and CDR2: SGHNT, YYREEE (reference sequence). V shed 3 bases and J 3 bases; nucleotides not matched to a gene: 2. As DNA, the CDR3 is TGTGCCAGCAGCTACGACAGGGAAGAGACCCAGTACTTC. Amino acids: CASSYDREETQYF.

A remark on this clone: The junction differs from germline at one of its ends, possibly a read error. V is TRBV7-7 and J is TRBJ1-1, with D maybe TRBD1 (6 bases). Germline V CDR1 and CDR2: SSHAT, FNYEAQ (reference sequence). The CDR3 length is 15 residues. CDR3 protein: CASSPNWQSTGEAFF. Here the CDR3 DNA reads TGTGCTAGCAGCCCAAACTGGCAATCGACAGGTGAAGCTTTCTTT.

The genes are TRBV7-2 and TRBJ2-5, with D possibly TRBD1 on 6 matching bases. Between the trimmed V and J ends, which lost 4 bases and 5 bases, there was a span of 17 bases. Germline CDR1 and CDR2: SGHTA and FQGNSA. The CDR3 covers 15 residues. The CDR3 spells CASSWRGGWSETQYF. CDR3 bases: TGTGCCAGCAGCTGGCGTGGGGGCTGGTCCGAGACCCAGTACTTC.

The CDR3 sequence is CASSFFANPGQETQYF. CDR3 DNA sequence: TGTGCCAGCAGTTTTTTCGCCAATCCGGGGCAAGAGACCCAGTACTTC. The chain has TRBV28 and TRBJ2-5; TRBD2 is a possible D gene (5 bases). Trimming removed 3 bases from V and 2 bases from J, with 16 bases in between. The CDR3 is made up of 16 amino acids. The V gene's germline CDR1 is MDHEN and CDR2 SYDVKM.

The chain carries TRBV4-1 and TRBJ1-6; 7 nucleotides agree with TRBD1. This CDR3 has 17 residues. The germline gives CDR1 MGHRA, CDR2 YSYEKL. With 2 bases clipped from V and 8 bases from J, the junction kept 12 bases outside the gene matches. The CDR3 reads CASSQLYRQGLHSPLHF. The CDR3 DNA is TGCGCCAGCAGCCAACTATATCGACAGGGATTACATTCACCCCTCCACTTT.

The rearrangement uses TRBV9 and TRBJ2-1; TRBD2 agrees at 8 bases. This CDR3 is built from 16 residues. The germline V gene has CDR1 SGDLS and CDR2 YYNGEE. Trimming took 0 bases from V and 7 from J; bases not matched to a gene: 9. This CDR3 reads CASSVGASGSFNEQFF. Written as DNA, the CDR3 is TGTGCCAGCAGCGTAGGGGCCAGCGGGAGCTTTAATGAGCAGTTCTTC.

The chain is built from TRBV20-1 and TRBJ1-5, with D possibly TRBD1 on 5 matching bases. This CDR3 has 11 amino acids. Germline assignment: CDR1 DFQATT and CDR2 SNEGSKA (reference sequence). V dropped 7 bases and J dropped 9 bases, with 13 bases sitting between them. Written as DNA, the CDR3 is TGCAGTGGAGGGGAGGGAAGGCCCCAGCATTTT. This translates into CSGGEGRPQHF.

This clone was picked up one time. The chain couples TRBV28 to TRBJ2-1, with unresolved D. CDR1 is MDHEN and CDR2 is SYDVKM in the germline V gene. V dropped 6 bases and J dropped 4 bases, with 10 bases sitting between them. This CDR3 contains 13 residues. CDR3: CASRVAQYNEQFF. CDR3 DNA sequence: TGTGCCAGCAGAGTGGCACAATACAATGAGCAGTTCTTC.

CDR3: CASNHRGNYNEQFF. CDR3 coding DNA: TGTGCCAGCAATCACAGGGGGAACTACAATGAGCAGTTCTTC. This chain uses TRBV6-5 with TRBJ2-1, with 8 bases lining up with TRBD1. This CDR3 is built from 14 residues. Unmatched junction bases numbered 5, after V lost 7 bases and J lost 3 bases. Germline V gene lookup returns CDR1 MNHEY and CDR2 SVGAGI.

This sequence joins TRBV28 and TRBJ1-1, with 7 bases matching TRBD1. The CDR3 contains 18 residues. The germline CDR1 and CDR2 sequences are MDHEN and SYDVKM. V shed 2 bases, J shed 4 bases, and the junction held 16 bases outside the gene matches. The CDR3 protein is CASSLPDRVGGLSTEAFF. CDR3 DNA sequence: TGTGCCAGCAGTTTACCCGACAGGGTAGGGGGCTTGAGCACTGAAGCTTTCTTT. Looking up the rest from reference TRBV28 and TRBJ1-1 gives the full variable domain: DVKVTQSSRYLVKRTGEKVFLECVQDMDHENMFWYRQDPGLGLRLIYFSYDVKMKEKGDIPEGYSVSREKKERFSLILESASTNQTSMYLCASSLPDRVGGLSTEAFFGQGTRLTVV.

This chain connects TRBV30 to TRBJ1-1; D is possibly TRBD1 (5 bases). This CDR3 contains 12 residues. Deletions cut 5 bases from V and 1 base from J, with 8 bases between. Germline V gene sequence: CDR1 GTSNPN, CDR2 SVGIG (reference sequence). This CDR3 reads CAWGGRNTEAFF. The CDR3 DNA is TGTGCCTGGGGGGGGAGGAACACTGAAGCTTTCTTT.

The rearrangement joins TRBV28 to TRBJ2-7; 7 nucleotides match TRBD1. CDR3 size: 14 residues. After removal of 5 bases from V and 4 bases from J, the junction contained 8 bases not matched to a gene. Germline V gene sequence: CDR1 MDHEN, CDR2 SYDVKM. The CDR3 spells CASSTSGTVYEQYF. The CDR3 bases are TGTGCCAGCAGTACCTCCGGGACAGTTTACGAGCAGTACTTC.

A remark on this clone: At one end the junction does not follow the germline gene, possibly because of a read error. The chain combines TRBV7-7 with TRBJ2-1; possible D gene TRBD2, 6 bases. The CDR3 is 15 amino acids. Germline-derived CDR1 and CDR2 are SSHAT and FNYEAQ (reference sequence). CDR3 sequence: CASSLGLAETNEQFF. The CDR3 DNA reads as TGTGCTAGCAGCCTGGGACTCGCGGAAACCAATGAGCAGTTCTTC.

V usage is TRBV4-1 and J usage is TRBJ2-1; 11 bases match TRBD2. Germline V lookup: CDR1 MGHRA, CDR2 YSYEKL. The V and J ends lost 1 base and 8 bases, in that order; junction bases with no gene match: 10. The CDR3 is 17 residues long. The CDR3 nucleotides are TGCGCCAGCAGCCAAGTCCTTACTAGCGGGAGTAGGTATGAGCAGTTCTTC. Its protein product is CASSQVLTSGSRYEQFF.

The chain uses TRBV5-8 and TRBJ1-5; D gene ambiguous. The length of the CDR3 is 15 residues. Germline V gene lookup returns CDR1 SGHTS and CDR2 YDEGEE. V was pared by 6 bases and J by 0 bases, with 13 bases between. For the CDR3, the DNA is TGTGCCAGCACCAAAGGCGGTTATAGCAATCAGCCCCAGCATTTT. It specifies CASTKGGYSNQPQHF.

The chain is built from TRBV24-1 and TRBJ2-7; 9 bases line up with TRBD1. CDR3 length: 15 residues. Germline CDR1 reads KGHDR; CDR2 reads SFDVKD. The V segment lost 3 bases and the J segment 5 bases; nucleotides outside the gene matches: 7. The CDR3 DNA reads as TGTGCCACCAGTGATGGGGGACAGGGAGCCGACGAGCAGTACTTC. Translating gives CATSDGGQGADEQYF.

The chain carries TRBV14 and TRBJ2-2; TRBD1 agrees at 9 bases. CDR3 length: 14 amino acids. Unmatched junction bases numbered 4, after V lost 5 bases and J lost 6 bases. CDR1 is SGHDN and CDR2 is FVKESK in the germline V gene. CDR3 in DNA: TGTGCCAGCAGCGGACAGGGGTCGGCCGGGGAGCTGTTTTTT. Residues: CASSGQGSAGELFF.